The TCR beta chain under discussion was sequenced for a study of blood T cell repertoires in COVID-19. This CDR3 spans 13 amino acids. The V end was cut by 7 bases, the J end by 8 bases, with 15 bases between. Germline loops: CDR1 MDHEN, CDR2 SYDVKM. The table came from immunoSEQ multiplex PCR; TCRdb's copy has only in-frame clones and leaves some out. This table has 70,000 or so clones, around 80% appearing once. Source material: peripheral blood. This TCR was recovered from a human donor in a cohort sampled during active COVID-19. V usage is TRBV28 and J usage is TRBJ2-1; a weak D match, TRBD1 (5 bases). CDR3 bases: TGTGCCAGCAACGGAGCCCCAGGGTATGAGCAGTTCTTC. Translated: CASNGAPGYEQFF.